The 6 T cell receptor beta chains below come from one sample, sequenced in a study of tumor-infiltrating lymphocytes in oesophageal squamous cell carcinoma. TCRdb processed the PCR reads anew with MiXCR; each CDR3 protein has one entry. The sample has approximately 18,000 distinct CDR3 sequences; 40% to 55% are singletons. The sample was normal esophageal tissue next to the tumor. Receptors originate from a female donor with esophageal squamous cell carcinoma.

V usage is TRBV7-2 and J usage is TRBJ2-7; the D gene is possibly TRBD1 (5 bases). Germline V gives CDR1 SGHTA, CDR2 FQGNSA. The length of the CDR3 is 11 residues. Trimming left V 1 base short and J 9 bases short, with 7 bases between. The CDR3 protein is CASSLGGGQYF. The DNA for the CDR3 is TGTGCCAGCAGCTTAGGGGGCGGGCAGTACTTC.

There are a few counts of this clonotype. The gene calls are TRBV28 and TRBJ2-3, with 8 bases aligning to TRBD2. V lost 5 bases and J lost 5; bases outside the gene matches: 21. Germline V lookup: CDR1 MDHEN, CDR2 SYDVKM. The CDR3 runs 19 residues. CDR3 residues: CASSQSTWTSSAELDTQYF. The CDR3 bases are TGTGCCAGCAGTCAGTCTACGTGGACTAGCTCGGCAGAGCTAGATACGCAGTATTTT.

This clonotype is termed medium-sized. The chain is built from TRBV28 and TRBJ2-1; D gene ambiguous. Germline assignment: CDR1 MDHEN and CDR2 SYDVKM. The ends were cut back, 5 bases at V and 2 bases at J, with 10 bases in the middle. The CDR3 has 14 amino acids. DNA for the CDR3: TGTGCCAGCAGTCCCACACGAGCCTACAATGAGCAGTTCTTC. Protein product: CASSPTRAYNEQFF.

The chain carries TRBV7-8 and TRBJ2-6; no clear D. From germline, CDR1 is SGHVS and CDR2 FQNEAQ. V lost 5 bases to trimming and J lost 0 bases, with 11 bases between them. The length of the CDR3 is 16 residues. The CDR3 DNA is TGTGCCAGCAGCCCCCAGCCCGTCTCTGGGGCCAACGTCCTGACTTTC. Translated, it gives CASSPQPVSGANVLTF.

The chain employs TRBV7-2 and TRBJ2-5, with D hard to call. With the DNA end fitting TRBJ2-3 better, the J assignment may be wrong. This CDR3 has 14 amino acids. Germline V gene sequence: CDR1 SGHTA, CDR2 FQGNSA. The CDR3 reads CASSPARTTDTQYF. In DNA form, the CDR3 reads TGTGCCAGCAGCCCGGCTAGAACCACAGATACGCAGTATTTT.

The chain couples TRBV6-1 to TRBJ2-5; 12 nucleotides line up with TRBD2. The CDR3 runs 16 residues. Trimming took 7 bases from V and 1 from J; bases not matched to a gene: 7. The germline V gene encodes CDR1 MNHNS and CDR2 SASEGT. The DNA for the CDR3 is TGTGCCAGCAATAGGGGACTAGCGGGTGTCCAAGAGACCCAGTACTTC. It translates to CASNRGLAGVQETQYF.